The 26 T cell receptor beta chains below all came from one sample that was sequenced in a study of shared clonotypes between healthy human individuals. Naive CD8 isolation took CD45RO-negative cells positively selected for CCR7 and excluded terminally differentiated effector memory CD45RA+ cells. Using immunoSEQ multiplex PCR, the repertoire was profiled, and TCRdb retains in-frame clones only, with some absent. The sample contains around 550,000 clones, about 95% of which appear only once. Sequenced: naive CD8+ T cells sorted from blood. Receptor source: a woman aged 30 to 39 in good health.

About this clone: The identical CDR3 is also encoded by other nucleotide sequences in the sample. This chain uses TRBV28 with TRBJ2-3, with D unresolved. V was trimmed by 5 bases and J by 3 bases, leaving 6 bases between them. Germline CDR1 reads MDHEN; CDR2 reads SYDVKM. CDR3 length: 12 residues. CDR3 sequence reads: CASSPSTDTQYF. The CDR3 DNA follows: TGTGCCAGCAGTCCCAGTACAGATACGCAGTATTTT.

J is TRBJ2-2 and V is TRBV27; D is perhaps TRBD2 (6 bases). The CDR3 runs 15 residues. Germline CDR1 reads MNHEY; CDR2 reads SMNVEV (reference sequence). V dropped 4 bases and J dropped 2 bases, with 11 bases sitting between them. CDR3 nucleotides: TGTGCCAGCAGTTCCGGGACTCCCAACACCGGGGAGCTGTTTTTT. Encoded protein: CASSSGTPNTGELFF.

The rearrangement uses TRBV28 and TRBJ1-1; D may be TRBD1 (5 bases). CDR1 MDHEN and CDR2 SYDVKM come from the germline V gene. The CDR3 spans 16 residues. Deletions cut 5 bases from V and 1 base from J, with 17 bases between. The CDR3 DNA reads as TGTGCCAGCAGTCGCTCGGGCAGGGAGGGGAACACTGAAGCTTTCTTT. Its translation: CASSRSGREGNTEAFF.

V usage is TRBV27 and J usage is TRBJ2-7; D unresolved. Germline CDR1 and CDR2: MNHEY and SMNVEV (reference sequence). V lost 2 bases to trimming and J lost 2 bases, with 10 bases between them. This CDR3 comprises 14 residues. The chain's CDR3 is CASSLRDTTYEQYF. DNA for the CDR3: TGTGCCAGCAGTTTACGAGACACCACCTACGAGCAGTACTTC.

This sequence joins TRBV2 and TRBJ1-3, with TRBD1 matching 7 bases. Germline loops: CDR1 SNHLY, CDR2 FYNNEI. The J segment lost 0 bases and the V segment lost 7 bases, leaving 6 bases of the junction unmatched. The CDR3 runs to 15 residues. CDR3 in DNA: TGTGCCAGCACAGAGGGGGCGCTCTCTGGAAACACCATATATTTT. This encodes CASTEGALSGNTIYF.

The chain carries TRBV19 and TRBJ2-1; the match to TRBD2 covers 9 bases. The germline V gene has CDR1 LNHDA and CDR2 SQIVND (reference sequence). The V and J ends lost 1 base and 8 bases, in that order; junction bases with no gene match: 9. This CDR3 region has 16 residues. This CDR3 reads CASSIGWREGRDEQFF. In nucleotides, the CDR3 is TGTGCCAGTAGTATAGGATGGCGGGAGGGCCGTGATGAGCAGTTCTTC.

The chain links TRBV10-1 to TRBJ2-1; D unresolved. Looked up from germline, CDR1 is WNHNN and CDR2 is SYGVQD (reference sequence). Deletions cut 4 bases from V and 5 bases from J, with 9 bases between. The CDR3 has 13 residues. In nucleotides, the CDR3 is TGCGCCAGCAGTGGCGGCAGAGACAATGAGCAGTTCTTC. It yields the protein CASSGGRDNEQFF.

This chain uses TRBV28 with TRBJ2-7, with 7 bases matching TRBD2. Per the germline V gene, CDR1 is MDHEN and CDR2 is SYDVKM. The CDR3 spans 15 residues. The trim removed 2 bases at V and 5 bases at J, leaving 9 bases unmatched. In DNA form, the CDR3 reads TGTGCCAGCAGTTTACGGCGGGAGAGGATGGACGAGCAGTACTTC. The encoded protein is CASSLRRERMDEQYF.

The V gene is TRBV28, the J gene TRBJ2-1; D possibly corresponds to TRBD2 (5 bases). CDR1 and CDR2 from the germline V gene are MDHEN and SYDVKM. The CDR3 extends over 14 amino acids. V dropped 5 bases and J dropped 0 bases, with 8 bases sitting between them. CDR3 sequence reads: CASSPRGSYNEQFF. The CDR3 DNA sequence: TGTGCCAGCAGTCCCCGGGGCTCCTACAATGAGCAGTTCTTC.

The CDR3 DNA sequence: TGCGCCAGCAGCTTGTCTTCTGCGATGGGGCAGAGGAGCCTAGGCTCCGAAGCTTTCTTT. Translation gives CASSLSSAMGQRSLGSEAFF. This sequence joins TRBV5-1 and TRBJ1-1; a possible D gene is TRBD1 (5 bases). V was trimmed by 1 base and J by 8 bases, leaving 33 bases between them. This CDR3 has 20 amino acids. Germline V gene data show CDR1 as SGHRS and CDR2 as YFSETQ.

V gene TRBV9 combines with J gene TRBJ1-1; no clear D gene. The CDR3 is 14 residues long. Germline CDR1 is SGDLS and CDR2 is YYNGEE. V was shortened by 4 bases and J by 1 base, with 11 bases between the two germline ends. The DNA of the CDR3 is TGTGCCAGCAGCAACATCCCAGGGAACACTGAAGCTTTCTTT. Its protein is CASSNIPGNTEAFF.

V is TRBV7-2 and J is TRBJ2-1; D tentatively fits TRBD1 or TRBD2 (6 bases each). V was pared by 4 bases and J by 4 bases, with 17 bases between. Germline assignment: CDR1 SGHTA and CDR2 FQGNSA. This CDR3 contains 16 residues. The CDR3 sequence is CASSSTGDIKYNEQFF. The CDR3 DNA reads TGTGCCAGCAGCTCAACGGGGGACATCAAATACAATGAGCAGTTCTTC.

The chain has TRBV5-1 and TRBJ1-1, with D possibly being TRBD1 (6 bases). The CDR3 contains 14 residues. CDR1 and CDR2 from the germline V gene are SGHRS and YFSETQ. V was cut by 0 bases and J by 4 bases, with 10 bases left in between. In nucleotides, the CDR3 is TGCGCCAGCAGCTTGGACGGGGGCGGCACTGAAGCTTTCTTT. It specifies CASSLDGGGTEAFF.

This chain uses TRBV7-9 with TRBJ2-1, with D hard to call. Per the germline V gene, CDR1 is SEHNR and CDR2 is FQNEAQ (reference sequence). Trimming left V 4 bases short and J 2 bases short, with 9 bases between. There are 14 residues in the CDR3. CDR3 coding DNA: TGTGCCAGCAGCTCAGCTAGGACCTACAATGAGCAGTTCTTC. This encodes CASSSARTYNEQFF.

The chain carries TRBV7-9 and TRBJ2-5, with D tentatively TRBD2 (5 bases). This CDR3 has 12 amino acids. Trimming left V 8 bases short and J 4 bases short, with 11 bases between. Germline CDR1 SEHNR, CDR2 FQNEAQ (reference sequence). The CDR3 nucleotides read TGTGCCAGCGCGGGCGAAGGAGAGACCCAGTACTTC. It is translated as CASAGEGETQYF.

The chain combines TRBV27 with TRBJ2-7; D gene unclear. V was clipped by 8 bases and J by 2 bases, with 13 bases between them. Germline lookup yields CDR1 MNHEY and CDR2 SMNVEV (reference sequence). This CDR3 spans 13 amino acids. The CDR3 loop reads CASRPGSPYEQYF. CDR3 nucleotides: TGTGCCAGCCGGCCTGGCAGCCCCTACGAGCAGTACTTC.

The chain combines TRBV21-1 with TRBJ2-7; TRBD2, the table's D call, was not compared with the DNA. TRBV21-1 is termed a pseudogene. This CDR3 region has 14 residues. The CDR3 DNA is TGTGCCAGCAGCCGCGGGACGGTAGGTCGTGAGCAGTACTTC. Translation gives CASSRGTVGREQYF.

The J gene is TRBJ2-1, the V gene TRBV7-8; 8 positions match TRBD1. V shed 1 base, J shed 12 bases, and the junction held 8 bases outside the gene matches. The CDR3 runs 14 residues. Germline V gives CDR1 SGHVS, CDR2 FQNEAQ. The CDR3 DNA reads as TGTGCCAGCAGCTTAGTATCAGGGGGCGGTGGGCAGTTCTTC. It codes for CASSLVSGGGGQFF.

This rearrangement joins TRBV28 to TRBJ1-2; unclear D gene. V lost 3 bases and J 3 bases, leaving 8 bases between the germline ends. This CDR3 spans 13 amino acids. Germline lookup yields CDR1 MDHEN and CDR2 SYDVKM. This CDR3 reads CASSLDVYYGYTF. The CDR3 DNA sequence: TGTGCCAGCAGTTTGGACGTTTACTATGGCTACACCTTC.

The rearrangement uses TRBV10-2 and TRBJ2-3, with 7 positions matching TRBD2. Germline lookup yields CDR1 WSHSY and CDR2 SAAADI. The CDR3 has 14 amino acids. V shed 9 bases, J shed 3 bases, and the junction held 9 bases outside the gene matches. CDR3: CARDKGGRTDTQYF. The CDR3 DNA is TGCGCCAGGGATAAGGGAGGGAGAACAGATACGCAGTATTTT.

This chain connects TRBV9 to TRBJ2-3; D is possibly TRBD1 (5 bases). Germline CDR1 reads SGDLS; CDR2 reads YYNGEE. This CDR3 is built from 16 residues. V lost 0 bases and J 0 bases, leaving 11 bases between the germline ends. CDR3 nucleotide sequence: TGTGCCAGCAGCGTAGGGACACTGGGAAGCACAGATACGCAGTATTTT. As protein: CASSVGTLGSTDTQYF.

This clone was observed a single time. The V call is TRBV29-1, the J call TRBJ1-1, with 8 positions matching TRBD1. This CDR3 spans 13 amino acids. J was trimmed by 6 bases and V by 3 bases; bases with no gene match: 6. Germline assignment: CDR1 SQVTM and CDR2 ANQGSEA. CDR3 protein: CSVEGTGFPEAFF. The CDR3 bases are TGCAGCGTTGAGGGGACAGGATTCCCTGAAGCTTTCTTT.

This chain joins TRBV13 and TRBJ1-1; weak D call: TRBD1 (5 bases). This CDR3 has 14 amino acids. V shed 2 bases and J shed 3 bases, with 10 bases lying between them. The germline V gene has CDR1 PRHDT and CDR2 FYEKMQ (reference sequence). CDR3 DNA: TGTGCCAGCAGCTTATTCCGGGGGGACACTGAAGCTTTCTTT. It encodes CASSLFRGDTEAFF. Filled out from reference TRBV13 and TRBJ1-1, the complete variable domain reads AAGVIQSPRHLIKEKRETATLKCYPIPRHDTVYWYQQGPGQDPQFLISFYEKMQSDKGSIPDRFSAQQFSDYHSELNMSSLELGDSALYFCASSLFRGDTEAFFGQGTRLTVV.

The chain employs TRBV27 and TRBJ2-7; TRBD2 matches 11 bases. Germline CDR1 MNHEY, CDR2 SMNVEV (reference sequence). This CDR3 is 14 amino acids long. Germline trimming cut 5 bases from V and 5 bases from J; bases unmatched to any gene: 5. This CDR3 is CASSPLAGAHEQYF. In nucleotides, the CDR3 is TGTGCCAGCAGTCCACTAGCGGGAGCCCACGAGCAGTACTTC.

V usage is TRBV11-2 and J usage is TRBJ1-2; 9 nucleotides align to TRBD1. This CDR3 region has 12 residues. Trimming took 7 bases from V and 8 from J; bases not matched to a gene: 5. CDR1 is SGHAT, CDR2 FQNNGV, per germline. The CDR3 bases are TGTGCCAGCAACCGACAGGGGGGCGGCTACACCTTC. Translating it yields CASNRQGGGYTF.

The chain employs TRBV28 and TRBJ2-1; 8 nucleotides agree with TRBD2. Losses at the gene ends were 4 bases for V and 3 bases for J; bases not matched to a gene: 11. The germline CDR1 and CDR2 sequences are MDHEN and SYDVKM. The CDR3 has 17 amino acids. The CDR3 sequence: CASSSGAGDIYYNEQFF. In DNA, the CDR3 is TGTGCCAGCAGTTCCGGAGCGGGAGATATTTACTACAATGAGCAGTTCTTC. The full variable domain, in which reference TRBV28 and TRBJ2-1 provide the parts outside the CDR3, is DVKVTQSSRYLVKRTGEKVFLECVQDMDHENMFWYRQDPGLGLRLIYFSYDVKMKEKGDIPEGYSVSREKKERFSLILESASTNQTSMYLCASSSGAGDIYYNEQFFGPGTRLTVL.